The clone carrying this TCR beta chain was seen ten or more times. Its antigen is unidentified. Trimming removed 2 bases from V and 0 bases from J, with 20 bases in between. The CDR3 consists of 19 residues. Germline lookup yields CDR1 SGHRS and CDR2 YFSETQ. The sample originates from a study of T-cell memory formation after mild COVID-19. Broader study findings: CD4+ clones that contracted lay mainly in CM and EM; CD8+ ones lay in EMRA.

TCRdb re-called the 5' RACE reads with MiXCR, one entry per CDR3 protein. Of about 250,000 distinct CDR3 sequences in the sample, about a sixth were seen once. The sample comprised PBMCs or a T cell subset sorted from them (not recorded which). The V and J genes are TRBV5-1 and TRBJ1-4; D not certain. The source is a young man who had mild COVID-19 (a few samples of this study predate the infection). Cell type and time point are not known. The chain's CDR3 is CASSFNPAADRSTNEKLFF. The CDR3 DNA is TGCGCCAGCAGCTTTAATCCGGCAGCCGACCGATCAACTAATGAAAAACTGTTTTTT.